This is a list of T cell receptor beta chains from one sample in a study of shared clonotypes between healthy human individuals. Using immunoSEQ multiplex PCR, the repertoire was profiled, and TCRdb retains in-frame clones only, with some absent. The data hold around 1.5 million clones, with roughly 98% observed a single time. The sequenced sample consisted of naive CD4+ T cells sorted from blood. Receptor source: a young man in good health. CDR3s include the opening cysteine and the closing phenylalanine or tryptophan. Fields, in order: J gene, clone size, V gene, D gene, CDR3 DNA, CDR3 protein. A D gene is named only where the DNA matches it firmly. Not all rows give a size; the values are once, few, many and, for expanded clones, a class.

>TRBJ2-2|-|TRBV9|-
TGTGCCAGCAGCGTAGGGGGCAGGAAATTCACCGGGGAGCTGTTTTTT
CASSVGGRKFTGELFF
>TRBJ2-1|-|TRBV28|TRBD1
TGTGCCAGCAGTCGGGACAGGGGTTATTACAATGAGCAGTTCTTC
CASSRDRGYYNEQFF
>TRBJ1-4|once|TRBV7-9|-
TGTGCCAGCAGCTCCCGGCGGACGGTTGGACGTCCTTGGAAACTGTTTTTT
CASSSRRTVGRPWKLFF
>TRBJ2-1|-|TRBV14|-
TGTGCCAGCAGCCAAGATCACTACAATGAGCAGTTCTTC
CASSQDHYNEQFF
>TRBJ2-7|-|TRBV18|TRBD1
TGTGCCAGCTCACCCCGGGACAGTCGCGAGCAGTACTTC
CASSPRDSREQYF
>TRBJ2-7|-|TRBV28|-
TGTGCCAGCAGTGCCGCAGGGGATCCGACAGCGATCTACGAGCAGTACTTC
CASSAAGDPTAIYEQYF
>TRBJ2-7|-|TRBV27|-
TGTGCCAGCAGGGTCAGGGACGGCTCCTACGAGCAGTACTTC
CASRVRDGSYEQYF
>TRBJ2-7|once|TRBV11-1|-
TGTGCCAGCAGTACCGACAGTTCCTACGAGCAGTACTTC
CASSTDSSYEQYF
>TRBJ2-5|-|TRBV12-5|TRBD1
TGTGCTAGTGGGACGGGACAGCAAGAGACCCAGTACTTC
CASGTGQQETQYF
>TRBJ2-2|-|TRBV5-4|-
TGTGCCGCTTCCCTAGACTTTAACACCGGGGAGCTGTTTTTT
CAASLDFNTGELFF
>TRBJ2-7|once|TRBV2|-
TGTGCCAGCAGTGATAGGGCTGAGTCTTCCTACGAGCAGTACTTC
CASSDRAESSYEQYF
>TRBJ2-7|-|TRBV7-2|TRBD2
TGTGCCAGCAGCCGAACAGGGTTAACTACTAGCGGTACCTACGAGCAGTACTTC
CASSRTGLTTSGTYEQYF
>TRBJ1-3|-|TRBV7-9|TRBD1
TGTGCCAGCAGCATACCGGGACAGGATGGAAACACCATATATTTT
CASSIPGQDGNTIYF
>TRBJ2-2|-|TRBV18|TRBD2
TGTGCCAGCTCTCGGACTAGCGGGGCGAACACCGGGGAGCTGTTTTTT
CASSRTSGANTGELFF
>TRBJ2-1|-|TRBV10-1|-
TGCGCCAGCAGTGATCGGGGGACCTCCTACAATGAGCAGTTCTTC
CASSDRGTSYNEQFF
>TRBJ2-1|-|TRBV29-1|TRBD2
TGCAGCGTTGATCCAGCGGGAATAACCAATGAGCAGTTCTTC
CSVDPAGITNEQFF
>TRBJ1-5|-|TRBV7-9|-
TGTGCCAGCAGCTTGATAAGCAATCAGCCCCAGCATTTT
CASSLISNQPQHF
>TRBJ2-2|-|TRBV15|TRBD2
TGTGCCACCAGCAGACCGACTAGCGGGTACACCGGGGAGCTGTTTTTT
CATSRPTSGYTGELFF
>TRBJ1-2|-|TRBV6-5|-
TGTGCCAGCAGGGAAACACCGAACTATGGCTACACCTTC
CASRETPNYGYTF
>TRBJ1-1|-|TRBV27|-
TGTGCCAGCAGCCCGTCTACGGGGGTGACTTATGAAGCTTTCTTT
CASSPSTGVTYEAFF
>TRBJ2-7|-|TRBV11-2|-
TGTGCCAGCAGCCCGATCAGGGGCCGACCCTACGAGCAGTACTTC
CASSPIRGRPYEQYF
>TRBJ2-1|-|TRBV7-3|TRBD2
TGTGCCAGCAGCCCTACTAGCGGATCTTATAGTGAGCAGTTCTTC
CASSPTSGSYSEQFF
>TRBJ1-2|-|TRBV2|-
TGTGCCAGCAGCGACCCTCTGGGTGGCTACACCTTC
CASSDPLGGYTF
>TRBJ2-7|-|TRBV27|-
TGTGCCAGCAGTTTAGCCGGGGAACTCTACGAGCAGTACTTC
CASSLAGELYEQYF